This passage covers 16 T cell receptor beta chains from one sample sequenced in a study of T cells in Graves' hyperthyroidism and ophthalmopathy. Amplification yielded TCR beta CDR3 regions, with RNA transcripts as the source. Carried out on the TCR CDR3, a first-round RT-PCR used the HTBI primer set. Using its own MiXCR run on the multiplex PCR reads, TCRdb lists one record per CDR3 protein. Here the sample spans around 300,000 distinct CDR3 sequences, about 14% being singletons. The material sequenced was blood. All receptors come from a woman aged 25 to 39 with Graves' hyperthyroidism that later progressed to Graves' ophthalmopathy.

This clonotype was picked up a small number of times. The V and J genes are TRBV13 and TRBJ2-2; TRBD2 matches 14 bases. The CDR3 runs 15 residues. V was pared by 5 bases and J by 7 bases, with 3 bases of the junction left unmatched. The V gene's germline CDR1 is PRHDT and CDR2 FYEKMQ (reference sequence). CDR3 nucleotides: TGTGCCAGCAGCCCGGGACTAGCGGGAGACGGGGAGCTGTTTTTT. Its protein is CASSPGLAGDGELFF.

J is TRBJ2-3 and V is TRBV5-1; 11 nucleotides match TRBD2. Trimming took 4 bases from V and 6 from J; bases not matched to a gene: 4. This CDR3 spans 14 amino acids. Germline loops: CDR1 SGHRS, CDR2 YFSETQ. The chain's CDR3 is CASSAGTSGDTQYF. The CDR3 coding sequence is TGCGCCAGCAGCGCCGGGACTAGCGGTGATACGCAGTATTTT.

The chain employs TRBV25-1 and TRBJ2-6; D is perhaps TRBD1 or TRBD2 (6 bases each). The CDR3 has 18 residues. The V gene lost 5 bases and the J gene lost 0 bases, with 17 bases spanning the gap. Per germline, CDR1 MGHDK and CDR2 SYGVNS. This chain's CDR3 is CASSRGARGNSGANVLTF. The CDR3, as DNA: TGTGCCAGCAGTAGGGGGGCCCGGGGAAACTCTGGGGCCAACGTCCTGACTTTC.

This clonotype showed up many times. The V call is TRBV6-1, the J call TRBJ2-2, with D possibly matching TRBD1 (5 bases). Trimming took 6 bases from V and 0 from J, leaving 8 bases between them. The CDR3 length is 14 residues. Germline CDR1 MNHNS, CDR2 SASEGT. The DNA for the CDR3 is TGTGCCAGCAGGGTAGGGGCGAACACCGGGGAGCTGTTTTTT. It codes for CASRVGANTGELFF.

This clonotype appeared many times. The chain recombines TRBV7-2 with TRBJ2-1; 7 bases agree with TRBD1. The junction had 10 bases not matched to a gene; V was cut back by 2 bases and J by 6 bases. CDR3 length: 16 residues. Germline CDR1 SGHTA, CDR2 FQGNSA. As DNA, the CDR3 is TGTGCCAGCAGCTTAAACGACAGGGCTACGTTCAATGAGCAGTTCTTC. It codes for CASSLNDRATFNEQFF.

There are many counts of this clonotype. CDR3: CASSRGTAVNQPQHF. Here the CDR3 DNA reads TGTGCCAGCTCTAGAGGGACAGCAGTCAATCAGCCCCAGCATTTT. The chain couples TRBV12-3 or TRBV12-4 to TRBJ1-5; 7 bases fit TRBD1. The CDR3 covers 15 residues. Losses at the gene ends were 8 bases for V and 3 bases for J; bases not matched to a gene: 10.

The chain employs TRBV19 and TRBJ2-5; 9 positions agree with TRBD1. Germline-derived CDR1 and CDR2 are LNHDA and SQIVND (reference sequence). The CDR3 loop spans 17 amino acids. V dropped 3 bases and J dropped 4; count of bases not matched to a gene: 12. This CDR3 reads CASSIVQGQGNRETQYF. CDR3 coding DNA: TGTGCCAGTAGTATTGTTCAAGGACAGGGGAATAGAGAGACCCAGTACTTC.

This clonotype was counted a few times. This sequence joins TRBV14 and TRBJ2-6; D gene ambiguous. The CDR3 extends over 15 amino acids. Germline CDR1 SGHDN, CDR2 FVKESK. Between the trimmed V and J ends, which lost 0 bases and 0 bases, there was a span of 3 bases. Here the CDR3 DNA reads TGTGCCAGCAGCCAAGAGCGCTCTGGGGCCAACGTCCTGACTTTC. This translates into CASSQERSGANVLTF.

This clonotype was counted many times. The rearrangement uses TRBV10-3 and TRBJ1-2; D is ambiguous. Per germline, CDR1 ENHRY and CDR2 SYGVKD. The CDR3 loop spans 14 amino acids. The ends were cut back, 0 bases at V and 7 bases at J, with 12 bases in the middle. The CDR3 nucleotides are TGTGCCATCAGTGAGTCTGGCAGATCAGGTGGCTACACCTTC. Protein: CAISESGRSGGYTF.

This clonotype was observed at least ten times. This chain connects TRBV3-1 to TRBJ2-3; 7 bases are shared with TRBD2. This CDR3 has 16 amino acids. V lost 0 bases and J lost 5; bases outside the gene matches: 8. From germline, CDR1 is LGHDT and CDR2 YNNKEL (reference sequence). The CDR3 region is CASSQDWAGEGDTQYF. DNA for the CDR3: TGTGCCAGCAGCCAAGATTGGGCGGGAGAGGGAGATACGCAGTATTTT.

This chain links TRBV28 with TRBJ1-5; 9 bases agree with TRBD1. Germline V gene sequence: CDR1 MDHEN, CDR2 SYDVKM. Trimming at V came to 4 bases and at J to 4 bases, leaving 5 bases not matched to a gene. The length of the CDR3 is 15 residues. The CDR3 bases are TGTGCCAGCAGTTCCCCCGGGACAGGGAATCAGCCCCAGCATTTT. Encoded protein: CASSSPGTGNQPQHF.

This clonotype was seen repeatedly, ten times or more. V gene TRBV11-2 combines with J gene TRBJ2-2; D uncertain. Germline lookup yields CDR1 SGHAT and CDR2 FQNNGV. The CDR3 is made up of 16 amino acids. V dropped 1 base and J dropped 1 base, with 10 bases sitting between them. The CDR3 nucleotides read TGTGCCAGCAGCTTAGCCTGGACGCTGAACACCGGGGAGCTGTTTTTT. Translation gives CASSLAWTLNTGELFF.

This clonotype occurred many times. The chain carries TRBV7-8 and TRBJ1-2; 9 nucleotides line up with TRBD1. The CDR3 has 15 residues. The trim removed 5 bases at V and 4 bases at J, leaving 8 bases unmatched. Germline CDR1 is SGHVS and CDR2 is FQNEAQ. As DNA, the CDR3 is TGTGCCAGCAGCCCTCAAACAGGGGGCGGCTATGGCTACACCTTC. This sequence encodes CASSPQTGGGYGYTF.

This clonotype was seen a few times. Here the CDR3 reads CATSEVTDTQYF. In DNA, the CDR3 is TGTGCCACCAGTGAGGTAACAGATACGCAGTATTTT. This chain joins TRBV24-1 and TRBJ2-3; D uncertain. This CDR3 comprises 12 residues. V was cut by 4 bases and J by 3 bases, with 4 bases left in between. Germline V gives CDR1 KGHDR, CDR2 SFDVKD.

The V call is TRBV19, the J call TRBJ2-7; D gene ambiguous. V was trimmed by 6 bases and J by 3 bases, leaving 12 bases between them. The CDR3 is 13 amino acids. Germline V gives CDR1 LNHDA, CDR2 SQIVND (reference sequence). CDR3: CASRYATFYEQYF. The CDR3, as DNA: TGTGCCAGTAGATATGCGACGTTCTACGAGCAGTACTTC.

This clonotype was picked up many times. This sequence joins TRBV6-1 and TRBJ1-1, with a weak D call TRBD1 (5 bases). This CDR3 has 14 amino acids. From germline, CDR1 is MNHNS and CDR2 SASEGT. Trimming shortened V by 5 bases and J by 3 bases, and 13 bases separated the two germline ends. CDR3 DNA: TGTGCCAGCAGTTCGGACATTGAAGACACTGAAGCTTTCTTT. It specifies CASSSDIEDTEAFF.